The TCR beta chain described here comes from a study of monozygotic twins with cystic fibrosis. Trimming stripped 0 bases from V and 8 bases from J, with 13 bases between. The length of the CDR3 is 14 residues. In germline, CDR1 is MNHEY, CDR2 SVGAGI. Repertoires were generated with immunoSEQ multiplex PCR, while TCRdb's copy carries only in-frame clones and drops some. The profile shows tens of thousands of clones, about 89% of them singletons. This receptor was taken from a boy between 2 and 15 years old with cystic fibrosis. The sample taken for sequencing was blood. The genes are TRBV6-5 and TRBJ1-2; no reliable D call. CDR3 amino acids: CASSYSKRVGGYTF. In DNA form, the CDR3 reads TGTGCCAGCAGTTACTCGAAAAGGGTAGGGGGCTACACCTTC.